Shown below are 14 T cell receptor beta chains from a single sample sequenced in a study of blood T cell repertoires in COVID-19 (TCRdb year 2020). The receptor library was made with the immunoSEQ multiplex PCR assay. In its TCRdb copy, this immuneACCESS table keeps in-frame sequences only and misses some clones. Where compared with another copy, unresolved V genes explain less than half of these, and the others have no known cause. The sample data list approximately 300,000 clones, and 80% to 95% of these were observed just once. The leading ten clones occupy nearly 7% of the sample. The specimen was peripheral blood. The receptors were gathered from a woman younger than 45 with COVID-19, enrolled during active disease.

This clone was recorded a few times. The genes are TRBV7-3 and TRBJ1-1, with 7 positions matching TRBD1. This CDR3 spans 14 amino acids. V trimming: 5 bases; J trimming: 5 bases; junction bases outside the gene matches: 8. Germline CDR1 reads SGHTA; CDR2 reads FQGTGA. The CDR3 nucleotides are TGTGCCAGCAGCGAACTACAGGGGAGTACTGAAGCTTTCTTT. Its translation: CASSELQGSTEAFF.

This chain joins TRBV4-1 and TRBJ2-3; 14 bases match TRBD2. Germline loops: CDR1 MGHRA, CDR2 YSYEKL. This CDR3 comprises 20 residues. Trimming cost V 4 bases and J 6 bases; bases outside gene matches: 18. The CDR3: CASSRMGLAGDATQLDTQYF. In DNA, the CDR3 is TGCGCCAGCAGCCGGATGGGACTAGCGGGAGATGCTACACAATTGGATACGCAGTATTTT.

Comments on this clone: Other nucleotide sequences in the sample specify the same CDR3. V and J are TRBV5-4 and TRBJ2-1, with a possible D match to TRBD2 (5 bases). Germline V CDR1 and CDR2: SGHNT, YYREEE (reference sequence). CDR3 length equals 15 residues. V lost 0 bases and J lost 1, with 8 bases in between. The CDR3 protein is CASSLDRGSYNEQFF. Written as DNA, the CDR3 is TGTGCCAGCAGCTTGGACCGGGGATCCTACAATGAGCAGTTCTTC. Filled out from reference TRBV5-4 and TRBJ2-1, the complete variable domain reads ETGVTQSPTHLIKTRGQQVTLRCSSQSGHNTVSWYQQALGQGPQFIFQYYREEENGRGNFPPRFSGLQFPNYSSELNVNALELDDSALYLCASSLDRGSYNEQFFGPGTRLTVL.

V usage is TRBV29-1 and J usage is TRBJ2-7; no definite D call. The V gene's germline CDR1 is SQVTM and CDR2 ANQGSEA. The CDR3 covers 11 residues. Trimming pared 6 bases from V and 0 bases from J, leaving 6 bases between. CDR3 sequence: CSVGASYEQYF. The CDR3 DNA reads TGCAGCGTCGGTGCCTCCTACGAGCAGTACTTC.

CDR3 protein: CASREQTGLAGSYEQYF. CDR3 DNA: TGTGCCAGCAGGGAGCAAACGGGACTAGCGGGATCCTACGAGCAGTACTTC. The gene calls are TRBV27 and TRBJ2-7; TRBD2 matches at 13 bases. The J segment lost 1 base and the V segment lost 6 bases, leaving 9 bases of the junction unmatched. The CDR3 has 17 amino acids. CDR1 and CDR2 from the germline V gene are MNHEY and SMNVEV (reference sequence).

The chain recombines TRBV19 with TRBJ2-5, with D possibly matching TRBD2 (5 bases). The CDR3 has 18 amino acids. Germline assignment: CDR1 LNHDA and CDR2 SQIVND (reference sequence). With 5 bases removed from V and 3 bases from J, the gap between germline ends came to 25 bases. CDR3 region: CASSARGRSSTFKETQYF. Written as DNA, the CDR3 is TGTGCCAGTAGTGCTCGAGGGCGCTCCTCAACCTTTAAAGAGACCCAGTACTTC. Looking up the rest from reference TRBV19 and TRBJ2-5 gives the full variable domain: DGGITQSPKYLFRKEGQNVTLSCEQNLNHDAMYWYRQDPGQGLRLIYYSQIVNDFQKGDIAEGYSVSREKKESFPLTVTSAQKNPTAFYLCASSARGRSSTFKETQYFGPGTRLLVL.

CDR3 DNA sequence: TGTGCCATCAGTGAGTCGACGCGGACTAGCGGGAAGAGAGAGCAGTACTTC. Protein: CAISESTRTSGKREQYF. The chain links TRBV10-3 to TRBJ2-7; 12 positions agree with TRBD2. V was pared by 0 bases and J by 7 bases, with 10 bases of the junction left unmatched. CDR1 ENHRY and CDR2 SYGVKD come from the germline V gene. The CDR3 totals 17 residues.

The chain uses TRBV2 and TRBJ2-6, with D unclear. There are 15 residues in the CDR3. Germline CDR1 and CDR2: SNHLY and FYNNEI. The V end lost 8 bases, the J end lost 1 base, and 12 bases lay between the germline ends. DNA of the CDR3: TGTGCCAGCTATCATGTTGAGTCTGGGGCCAACGTCCTGACTTTC. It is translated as CASYHVESGANVLTF.

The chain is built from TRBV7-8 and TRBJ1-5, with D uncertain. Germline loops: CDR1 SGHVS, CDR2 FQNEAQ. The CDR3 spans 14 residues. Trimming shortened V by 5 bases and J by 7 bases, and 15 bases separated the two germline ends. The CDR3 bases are TGTGCCAGCAGCCTTTCCCACATCGGGCAGCCCCAGCATTTT. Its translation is CASSLSHIGQPQHF.

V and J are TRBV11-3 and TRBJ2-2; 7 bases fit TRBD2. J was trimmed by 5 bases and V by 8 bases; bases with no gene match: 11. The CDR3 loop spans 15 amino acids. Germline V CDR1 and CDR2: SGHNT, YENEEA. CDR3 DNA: TGTGCCAGCGGACGAGCGGGGCGGGGTACCGGGGAGCTGTTTTTT. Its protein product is CASGRAGRGTGELFF.

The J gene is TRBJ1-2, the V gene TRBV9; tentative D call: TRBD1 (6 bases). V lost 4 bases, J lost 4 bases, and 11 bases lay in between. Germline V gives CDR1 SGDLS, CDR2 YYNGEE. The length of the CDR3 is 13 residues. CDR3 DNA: TGTGCCAGCAGCTCAGGGGTTGGCTATGGCTACACCTTC. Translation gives CASSSGVGYGYTF.

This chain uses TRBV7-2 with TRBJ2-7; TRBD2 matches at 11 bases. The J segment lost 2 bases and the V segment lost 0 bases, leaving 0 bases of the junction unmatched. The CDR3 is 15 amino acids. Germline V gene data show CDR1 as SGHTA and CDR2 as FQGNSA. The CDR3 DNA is TGTGCCAGCAGCTTAGCGACTAGCGGGACCTACGAGCAGTACTTC. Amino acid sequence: CASSLATSGTYEQYF. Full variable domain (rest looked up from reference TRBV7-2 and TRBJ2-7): GAGVSQSPSNKVTEKGKDVELRCDPISGHTALYWYRQSLGQGLEFLIYFQGNSAPDKSGLPSDRFSAERTGGSVSTLTIQRTQQEDSAVYLCASSLATSGTYEQYFGPGTRLTVT.

This CDR3 reads CASSQDVVAGGEDTQYF. The CDR3 DNA follows: TGCGCCAGCAGCCAAGATGTGGTAGCGGGAGGAGAAGATACGCAGTATTTT. The rearrangement links TRBV4-1 to TRBJ2-3, with 10 positions matching TRBD2. J gave up 5 bases and V 0 bases, and 8 bases lay outside the gene matches. CDR1 is MGHRA, CDR2 YSYEKL, per germline. The CDR3 is 17 amino acids.

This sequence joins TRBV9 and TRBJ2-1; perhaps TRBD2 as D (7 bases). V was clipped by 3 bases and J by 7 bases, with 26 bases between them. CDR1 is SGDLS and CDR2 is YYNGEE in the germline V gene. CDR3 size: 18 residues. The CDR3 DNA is TGTGCCAGCAGCGCAGTAGGGGGGCTAGCGGAAGACTCTAATGAGCAGTTCTTC. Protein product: CASSAVGGLAEDSNEQFF.